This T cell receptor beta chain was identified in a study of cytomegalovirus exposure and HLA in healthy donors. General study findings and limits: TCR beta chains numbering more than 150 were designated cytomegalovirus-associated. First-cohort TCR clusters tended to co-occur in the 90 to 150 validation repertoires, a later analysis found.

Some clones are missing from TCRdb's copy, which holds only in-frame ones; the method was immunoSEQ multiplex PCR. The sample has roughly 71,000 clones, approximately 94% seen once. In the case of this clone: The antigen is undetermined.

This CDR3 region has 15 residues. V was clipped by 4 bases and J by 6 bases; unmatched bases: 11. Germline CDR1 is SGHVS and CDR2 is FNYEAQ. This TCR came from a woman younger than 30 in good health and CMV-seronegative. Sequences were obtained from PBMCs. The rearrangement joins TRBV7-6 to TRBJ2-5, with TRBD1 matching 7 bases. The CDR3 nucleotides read TGTGCCAGCAGCTCCAGACAGGGAGATGGGAAGACCCAGTACTTC. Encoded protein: CASSSRQGDGKTQYF.